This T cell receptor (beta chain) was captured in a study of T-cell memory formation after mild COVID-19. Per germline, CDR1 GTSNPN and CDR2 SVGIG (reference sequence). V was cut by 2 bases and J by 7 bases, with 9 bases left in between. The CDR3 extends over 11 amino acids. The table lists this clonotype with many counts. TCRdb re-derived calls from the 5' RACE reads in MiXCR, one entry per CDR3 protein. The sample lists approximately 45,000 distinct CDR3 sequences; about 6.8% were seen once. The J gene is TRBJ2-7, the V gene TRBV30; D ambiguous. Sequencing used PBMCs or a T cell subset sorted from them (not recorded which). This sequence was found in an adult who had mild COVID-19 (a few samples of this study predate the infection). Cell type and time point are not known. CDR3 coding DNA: TGTGCCTGGAGTCTGTATACTGAGCAGTACTTC. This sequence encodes CAWSLYTEQYF.